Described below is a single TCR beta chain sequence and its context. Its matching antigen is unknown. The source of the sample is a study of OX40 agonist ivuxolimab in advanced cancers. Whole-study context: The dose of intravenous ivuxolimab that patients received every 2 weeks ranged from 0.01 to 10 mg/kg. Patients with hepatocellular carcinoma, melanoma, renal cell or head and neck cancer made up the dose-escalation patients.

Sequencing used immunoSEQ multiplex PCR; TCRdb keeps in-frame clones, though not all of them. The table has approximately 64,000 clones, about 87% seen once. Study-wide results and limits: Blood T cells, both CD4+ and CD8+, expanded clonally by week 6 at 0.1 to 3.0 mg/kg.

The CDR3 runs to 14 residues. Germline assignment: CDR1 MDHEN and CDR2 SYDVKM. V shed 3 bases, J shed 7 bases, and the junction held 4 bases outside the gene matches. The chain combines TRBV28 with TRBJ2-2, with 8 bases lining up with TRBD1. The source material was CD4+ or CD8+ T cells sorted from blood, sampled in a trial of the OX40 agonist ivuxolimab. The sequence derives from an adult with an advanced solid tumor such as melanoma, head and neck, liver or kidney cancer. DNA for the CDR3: TGTGCCAGCAGTTTCGCAGGGGGCGACGGGGAGCTGTTTTTT. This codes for CASSFAGGDGELFF.